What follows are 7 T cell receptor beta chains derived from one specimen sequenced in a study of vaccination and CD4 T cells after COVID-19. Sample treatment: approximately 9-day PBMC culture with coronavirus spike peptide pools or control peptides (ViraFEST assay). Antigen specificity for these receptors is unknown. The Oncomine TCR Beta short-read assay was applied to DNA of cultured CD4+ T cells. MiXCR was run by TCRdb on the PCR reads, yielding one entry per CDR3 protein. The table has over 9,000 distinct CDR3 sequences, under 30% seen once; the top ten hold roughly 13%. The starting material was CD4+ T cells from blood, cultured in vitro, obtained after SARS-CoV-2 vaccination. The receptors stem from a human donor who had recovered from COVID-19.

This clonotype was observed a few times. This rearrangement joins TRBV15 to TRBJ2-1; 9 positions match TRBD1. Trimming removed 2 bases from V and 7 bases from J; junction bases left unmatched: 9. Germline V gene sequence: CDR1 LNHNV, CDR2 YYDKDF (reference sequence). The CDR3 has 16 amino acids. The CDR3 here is CATSRLEGQGRNEQFF. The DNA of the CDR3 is TGTGCCACCAGCAGATTGGAGGGACAGGGAAGGAATGAGCAGTTCTTC.

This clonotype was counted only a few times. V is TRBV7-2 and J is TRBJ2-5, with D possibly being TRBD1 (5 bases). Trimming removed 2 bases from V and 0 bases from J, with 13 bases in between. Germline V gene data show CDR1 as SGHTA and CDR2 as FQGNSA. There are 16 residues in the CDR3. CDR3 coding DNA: TGTGCCAGCAGCTTACGGACGGACACAAACCAAGAGACCCAGTACTTC. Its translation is CASSLRTDTNQETQYF.

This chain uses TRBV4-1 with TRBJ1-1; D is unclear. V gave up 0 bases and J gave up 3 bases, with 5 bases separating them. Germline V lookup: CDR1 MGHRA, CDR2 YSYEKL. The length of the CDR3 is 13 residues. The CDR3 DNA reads TGCGCCAGCAGCCAAGAGGCCTACACTGAAGCTTTCTTT. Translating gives CASSQEAYTEAFF.

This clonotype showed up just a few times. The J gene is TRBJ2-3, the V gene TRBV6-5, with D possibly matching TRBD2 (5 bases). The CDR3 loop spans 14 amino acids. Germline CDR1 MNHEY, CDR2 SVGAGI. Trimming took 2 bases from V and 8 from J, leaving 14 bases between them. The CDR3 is CASSYEGGFGTQYF. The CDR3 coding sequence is TGTGCCAGCAGTTACGAGGGTGGTTTCGGTACGCAGTATTTT.

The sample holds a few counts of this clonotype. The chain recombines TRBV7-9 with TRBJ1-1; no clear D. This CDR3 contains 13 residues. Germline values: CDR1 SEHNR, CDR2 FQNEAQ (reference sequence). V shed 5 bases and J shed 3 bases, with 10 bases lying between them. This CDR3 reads CASSARADTEAFF. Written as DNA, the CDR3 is TGTGCCAGCAGCGCCCGGGCCGACACTGAAGCTTTCTTT.

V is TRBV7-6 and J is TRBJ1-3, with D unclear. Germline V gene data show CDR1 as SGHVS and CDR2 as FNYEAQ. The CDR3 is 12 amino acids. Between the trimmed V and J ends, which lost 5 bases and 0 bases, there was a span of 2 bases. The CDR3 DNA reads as TGTGCCAGCAGCCCCTCTGGAAACACCATATATTTT. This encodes CASSPSGNTIYF.

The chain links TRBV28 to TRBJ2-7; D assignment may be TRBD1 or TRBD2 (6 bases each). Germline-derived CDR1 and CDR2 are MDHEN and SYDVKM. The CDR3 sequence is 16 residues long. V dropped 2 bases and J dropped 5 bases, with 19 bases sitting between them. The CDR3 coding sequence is TGTGCCAGCAGTTTACGGGACATGACCCGCGGGGACGAGCAGTACTTC. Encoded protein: CASSLRDMTRGDEQYF.